The rows below give T cell receptor beta chains drawn from one sample of a study of T cell responses to AZD1222 COVID-19 vaccine. The repertoire was sequenced with immunoSEQ multiplex PCR; TCRdb's copy has only in-frame clones and lacks some. The sample comprises more than 100,000 clones, 70% to 90% of which are singletons, and about 6% rests with the top ten. Sequenced material: peripheral blood, taken on day 0 of AZD1222 vaccination. These receptors all stem from an adult in good health. Each CDR3 is given with its conserved first and last residue. Each record gives: CDR3 length, clone size, J gene, V gene, D gene, CDR3 protein, CDR3 DNA. D genes are given only for firm matches. Clone size, where shown, is once, few, many, or a class for clones that have expanded.

17 once TRBJ1-4 TRBV28 NA CASSSGTDPATNEKLFF TGTGCCAGCAGTAGCGGAACGGACCCGGCAACTAATGAAAAACTGTTTTTT
14 NA TRBJ1-5 TRBV6-5 TRBD1 CASSYRTGNQPQHF TGTGCCAGCAGTTACCGGACAGGGAATCAGCCCCAGCATTTT
13 NA TRBJ1-2 TRBV6-6 NA CASSYVWGRGYTF TGTGCCAGCAGTTATGTATGGGGCCGGGGCTACACCTTC
15 NA TRBJ2-6 TRBV28 NA CASSTDVPGANVLTF TGTGCCAGCAGCACGGACGTCCCGGGGGCCAACGTCCTGACTTTC
14 NA TRBJ2-7 TRBV7-2 NA CASSLATGTFEQYF TGTGCCAGCAGCTTAGCGACGGGGACTTTCGAGCAGTACTTC
15 NA TRBJ1-2 TRBV5-4 NA CASTYNEALPIRGTF TGTGCCAGCACGTATAATGAAGCGCTTCCTATCCGGGGCACCTTC
12 NA TRBJ2-7 TRBV4-3 TRBD1 CASSHDRGEQYF TGCGCCAGCAGCCATGACAGGGGCGAGCAGTACTTC
14 few TRBJ1-5 TRBV7-2 NA CASSPWGSNQPQHF TGTGCCAGCAGCCCGTGGGGGAGCAATCAGCCCCAGCATTTT
14 NA TRBJ1-2 TRBV19 TRBD1 CASSSFGTGYGYTF TGTGCCAGTAGTTCATTCGGGACAGGGTATGGCTACACCTTC
14 NA TRBJ1-1 TRBV19 NA CASSIRVGATEAFF TGTGCCAGTAGTATCCGGGTCGGGGCCACTGAAGCTTTCTTT
11 few TRBJ1-1 TRBV29-1 NA CSVADGTEAFF TGCAGCGTTGCGGACGGTACCGAAGCTTTCTTT
14 NA TRBJ2-7 TRBV11-2 TRBD2 CASSLGLAGYEQYF TGTGCCAGCAGCTTAGGACTAGCGGGCTACGAGCAGTACTTC
15 NA TRBJ1-2 TRBV7-2 NA CASSLKAEGSYGYTF TGTGCCAGCAGCTTGAAGGCAGAGGGTTCCTATGGCTACACCTTC
12 NA TRBJ1-2 TRBV7-2 NA CASSPDSYGYTF TGTGCCAGCAGCCCCGACAGCTATGGCTACACCTTC
18 NA TRBJ2-2 TRBV5-4 TRBD2 CASSPLPGGRADTGELFF TGTGCCAGCAGCCCTCTTCCTGGGGGGAGGGCGGACACCGGGGAGCTGTTTTTT
12 NA TRBJ1-4 TRBV28 TRBD1 CASGTGAVKLFF TGTGCCAGTGGGACAGGGGCGGTAAAACTGTTTTTT
17 NA TRBJ2-2 TRBV5-6 NA CASSRPPLATSTGELFF TGTGCCAGCAGCCGGCCCCCACTAGCCACGAGCACCGGGGAGCTGTTTTTT
15 NA TRBJ1-2 TRBV6-1 NA CASSEGQGRGYGYTF TGTGCCAGCAGTGAGGGGCAGGGACGGGGCTATGGCTACACCTTC
14 NA TRBJ2-1 TRBV5-1 NA CASSLGDLSNEQFF TGCGCCAGCAGCTTGGGGGATCTGTCCAATGAGCAGTTCTTC
13 NA TRBJ1-5 TRBV27 NA CASSLIYQQPQHF TGTGCCAGCAGTCTCATCTACCAGCAGCCCCAGCATTTT
14 NA TRBJ1-1 TRBV6-5 TRBD1 CASRGGGRNTEAFF TGTGCCAGCAGAGGGGGCGGGAGGAACACTGAAGCTTTCTTT
14 NA TRBJ1-1 TRBV7-9 NA CASSLAGESTEAFF TGTGCCAGCAGCCTTGCTGGGGAATCCACTGAAGCTTTCTTT
14 NA TRBJ2-7 TRBV19 TRBD1 CASSTRQGPYEQYF TGTGCCAGTAGTACCCGACAGGGGCCCTACGAGCAGTACTTC
15 once TRBJ2-7 TRBV7-2 TRBD2 CASSSRPGGLYEQYF TGTGCCAGCAGCAGCAGACCGGGAGGTCTCTACGAGCAGTACTTC
14 NA TRBJ2-5 TRBV6-5 NA CASSPPGQGKTQYF TGTGCCAGCAGCCCCCCGGGGCAGGGAAAGACCCAGTACTTC
18 NA TRBJ1-4 TRBV5-1 TRBD1 CASSADRGLVRGNEKLFF TGCGCCAGCAGCGCAGACAGGGGGCTTGTGAGGGGCAATGAAAAACTGTTTTTT
13 NA TRBJ1-5 TRBV5-1 NA CASSFRANQPQHF TGCGCCAGCAGCTTCCGGGCGAATCAGCCCCAGCATTTT
13 NA TRBJ2-7 TRBV10-3 TRBD1 CAIRTGGEFEQYF TGTGCCATCCGGACAGGGGGAGAGTTCGAGCAGTACTTC
13 NA TRBJ1-4 TRBV11-3 NA CASSTNRREKLFF TGTGCCAGCAGCACGAACAGGCGTGAAAAACTGTTTTTT
13 NA TRBJ1-3 TRBV28 NA CASSWDNTDTIYF TGTGCCAGCAGTTGGGACAATACGGACACCATATATTTT
14 NA TRBJ2-4 TRBV10-3 NA CAISDSGPSNIQYF TGTGCCATCAGTGATTCGGGACCTTCGAACATTCAGTACTTC
15 NA TRBJ2-1 TRBV5-1 TRBD2 CASSLDGGAGDEQFF TGCGCCAGCAGCTTGGACGGGGGGGCCGGGGATGAGCAGTTCTTC
15 NA TRBJ1-1 TRBV5-6 TRBD1 CASSWGTGAATEAFF TGTGCCAGCAGCTGGGGGACAGGGGCGGCCACTGAAGCTTTCTTT
15 once TRBJ1-4 TRBV9 NA CASSPTRSYNEKLFF TGTGCCAGCAGCCCGACCAGGAGTTATAATGAAAAACTGTTTTTT
13 NA TRBJ2-7 TRBV2 NA CASSGGSPYEQYF TGTGCCAGCAGTGGCGGATCCCCCTACGAGCAGTACTTC
12 NA TRBJ2-7 TRBV5-6 NA CASSLADNEQYF TGTGCCAGCAGCTTGGCGGACAACGAGCAGTACTTC
14 NA TRBJ1-6 TRBV19 NA CASEQGRGDSPLHF TGTGCCAGCGAACAGGGACGAGGCGATTCACCCCTCCACTTT
12 NA TRBJ1-6 TRBV2 NA CASSAGSSPLHF TGTGCCAGCAGTGCAGGCAGCTCACCCCTCCACTTT
15 once TRBJ1-2 TRBV7-3 NA CASSPDDSPVGGYTF TGTGCCAGCAGCCCAGACGACTCCCCCGTGGGGGGCTACACCTTC
14 NA TRBJ2-7 TRBV28 TRBD1 CASSLKPGQGVQYF TGTGCCAGCAGTCTCAAACCGGGACAGGGGGTGCAGTACTTC
13 NA TRBJ1-6 TRBV29-1 NA CSVRGDGDSPLHF TGCAGCGTTCGCGGGGACGGGGATTCACCCCTCCACTTT
15 NA TRBJ1-5 TRBV18 TRBD1 CASSPDRGSGQPQHF TGTGCCAGCTCACCAGACAGGGGGTCGGGACAGCCCCAGCATTTT
11 NA TRBJ1-1 TRBV20-1 NA CSASLGPEAFF TGCAGTGCTAGTCTGGGGCCCGAAGCTTTCTTT